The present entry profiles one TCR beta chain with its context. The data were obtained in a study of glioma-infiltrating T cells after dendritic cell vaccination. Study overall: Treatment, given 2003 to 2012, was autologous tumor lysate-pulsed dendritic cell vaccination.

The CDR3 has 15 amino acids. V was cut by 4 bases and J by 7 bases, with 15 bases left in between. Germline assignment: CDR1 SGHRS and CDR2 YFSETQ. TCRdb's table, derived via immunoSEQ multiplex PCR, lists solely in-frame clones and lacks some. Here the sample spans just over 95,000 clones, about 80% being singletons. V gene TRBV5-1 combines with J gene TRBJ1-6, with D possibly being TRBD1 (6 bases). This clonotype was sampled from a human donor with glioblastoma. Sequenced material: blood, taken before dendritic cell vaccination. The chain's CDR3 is CASSAGQFENSPLHF. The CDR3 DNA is TGCGCCAGCAGCGCCGGACAGTTCGAGAATTCACCCCTCCACTTT.